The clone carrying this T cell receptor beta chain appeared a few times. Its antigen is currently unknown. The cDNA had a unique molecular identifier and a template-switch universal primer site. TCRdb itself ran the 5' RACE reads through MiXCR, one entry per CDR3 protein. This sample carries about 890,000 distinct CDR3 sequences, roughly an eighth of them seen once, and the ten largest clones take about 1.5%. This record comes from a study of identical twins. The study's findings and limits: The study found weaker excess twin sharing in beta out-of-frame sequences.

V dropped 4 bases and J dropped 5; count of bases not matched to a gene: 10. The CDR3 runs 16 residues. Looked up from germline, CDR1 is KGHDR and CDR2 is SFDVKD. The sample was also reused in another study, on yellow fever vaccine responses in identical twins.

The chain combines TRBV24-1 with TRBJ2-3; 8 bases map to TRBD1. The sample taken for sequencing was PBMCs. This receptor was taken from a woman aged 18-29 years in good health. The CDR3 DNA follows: TGTGCCACCAGTGACCTTGGGACAGGAGGTGGAGATACGCAGTATTTT. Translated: CATSDLGTGGGDTQYF.